The 4 T cell receptor beta chains below all came from one sample that was sequenced in a study of OX40 agonist ivuxolimab in advanced cancers. Generated by immunoSEQ multiplex PCR, the TCRdb table keeps only in-frame clones and is missing some. The table has 77,000 or so clones, nearly 90% seen once. The source was CD4+ or CD8+ T cells sorted from blood, collected in a trial of the OX40 agonist ivuxolimab. Receptors were obtained from an adult with an advanced solid tumor such as melanoma, head and neck, liver or kidney cancer.

V gene TRBV6-5 combines with J gene TRBJ1-1; D remains ambiguous. Germline CDR1 and CDR2: MNHEY and SVGAGI. The CDR3 sequence is 15 residues long. With 6 bases removed from V and 1 base from J, the gap between germline ends came to 15 bases. CDR3 in amino acids: CASSRIGRGNTEAFF. CDR3 sequence (DNA): TGTGCCAGCAGCAGGATAGGGCGGGGGAACACTGAAGCTTTCTTT.

The gene calls are TRBV7-2 and TRBJ2-5, with 12 bases matching TRBD2. The J call may not be correct, given that the DNA end is closer to TRBJ2-7. Germline V gives CDR1 SGHTA, CDR2 FQGNSA. This CDR3 contains 15 residues. In DNA form, the CDR3 reads TGTGCCAGCAGCCACCGGACTAGCGGGACCTACGAGCAGTACTTC. Amino acids: CASSHRTSGTYEQYF.

The rearrangement uses TRBV7-3 and TRBJ2-6, with 9 bases that match TRBD1. The CDR3 contains 16 residues. From germline, CDR1 is SGHTA and CDR2 FQGTGA. The J segment lost 1 base and the V segment lost 4 bases, leaving 2 bases of the junction unmatched. CDR3 sequence: CASSSDRGSGANVLTF. DNA for the CDR3: TGTGCCAGCAGCTCGGACAGGGGATCTGGGGCCAACGTCCTGACTTTC.

This chain links TRBV7-2 with TRBJ1-3, with D uncertain. Germline V CDR1 and CDR2: SGHTA, FQGNSA. This CDR3 is 15 amino acids long. V lost 2 bases to trimming and J lost 3 bases, with 11 bases between them. CDR3 protein: CASSLSLTSGNTIYF. DNA of the CDR3: TGTGCCAGCAGCTTATCCCTGACAAGTGGAAACACCATATATTTT. The entire variable domain, with the rest obtained from reference TRBV7-2 and TRBJ1-3, is as follows: GAGVSQSPSNKVTEKGKDVELRCDPISGHTALYWYRQSLGQGLEFLIYFQGNSAPDKSGLPSDRFSAERTGGSVSTLTIQRTQQEDSAVYLCASSLSLTSGNTIYFGEGSWLTVV.